The clone carrying this T cell receptor beta chain was recorded many times. Sequenced by immunoSEQ multiplex PCR; TCRdb stores in-frame clones only, minus some. The sample comprises approximately 640,000 clones, about two thirds of which are singletons, and 1.5% to 2% rests with the top ten. These data belong to a study of shared clonotypes between healthy human individuals. The germline V gene has CDR1 SEHNR and CDR2 FQNEAQ (reference sequence). Trimming at V came to 5 bases and at J to 0 bases, leaving 2 bases not matched to a gene. The CDR3 contains 15 residues. The rearrangement joins TRBV7-9 to TRBJ2-2; 8 nucleotides align to TRBD2. The sequence was obtained from a woman in her thirties in good health. Material: memory CD4+ T cells sorted from blood. Subset defined: CD45RA-negative fraction. This CDR3 is CASSAGLANTGELFF. The CDR3 DNA reads TGTGCCAGCAGCGCGGGACTAGCGAACACCGGGGAGCTGTTTTTT.